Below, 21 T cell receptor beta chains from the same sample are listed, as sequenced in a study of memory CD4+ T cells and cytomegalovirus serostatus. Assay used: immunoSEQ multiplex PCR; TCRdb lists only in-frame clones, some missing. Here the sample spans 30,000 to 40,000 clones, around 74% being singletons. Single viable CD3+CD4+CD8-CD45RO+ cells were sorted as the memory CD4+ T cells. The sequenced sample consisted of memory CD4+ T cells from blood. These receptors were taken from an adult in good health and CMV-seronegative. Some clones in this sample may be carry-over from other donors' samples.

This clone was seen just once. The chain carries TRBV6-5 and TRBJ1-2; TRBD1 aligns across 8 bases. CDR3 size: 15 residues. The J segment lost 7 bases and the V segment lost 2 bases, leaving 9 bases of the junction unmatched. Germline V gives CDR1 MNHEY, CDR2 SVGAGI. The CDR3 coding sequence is TGTGCCAGCAGTTACACCCGGGACAGGTCTGGTGGCTACACCTTC. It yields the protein CASSYTRDRSGGYTF.

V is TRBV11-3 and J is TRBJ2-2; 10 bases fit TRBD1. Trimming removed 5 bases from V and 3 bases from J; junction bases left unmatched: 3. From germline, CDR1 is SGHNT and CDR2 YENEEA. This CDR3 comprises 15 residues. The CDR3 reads CASSPGQGDTGELFF. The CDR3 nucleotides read TGTGCCAGCAGCCCTGGACAGGGGGACACCGGGGAGCTGTTTTTT. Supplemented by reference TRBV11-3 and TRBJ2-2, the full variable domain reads EAGVVQSPRYKIIEKKQPVAFWCNPISGHNTLYWYLQNLGQGPELLIRYENEEAVDDSQLPKDRFSAERLKGVDSTLKIQPAELGDSAVYLCASSPGQGDTGELFFGEGSRLTVL.

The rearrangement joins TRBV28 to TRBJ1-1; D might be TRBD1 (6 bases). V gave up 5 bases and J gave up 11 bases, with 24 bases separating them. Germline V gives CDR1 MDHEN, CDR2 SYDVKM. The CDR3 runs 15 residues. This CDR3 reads CASSLPGRGYLGAFF. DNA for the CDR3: TGTGCCAGCAGTCTCCCGGGGAGGGGGTACCTTGGGGCTTTCTTT.

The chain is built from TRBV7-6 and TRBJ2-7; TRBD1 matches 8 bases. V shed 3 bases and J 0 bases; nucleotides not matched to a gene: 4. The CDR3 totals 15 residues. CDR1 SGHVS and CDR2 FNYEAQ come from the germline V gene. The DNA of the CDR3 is TGTGCCAGCAGCTTGCAGGGGGCCGTCTCCTACGAGCAGTACTTC. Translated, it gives CASSLQGAVSYEQYF.

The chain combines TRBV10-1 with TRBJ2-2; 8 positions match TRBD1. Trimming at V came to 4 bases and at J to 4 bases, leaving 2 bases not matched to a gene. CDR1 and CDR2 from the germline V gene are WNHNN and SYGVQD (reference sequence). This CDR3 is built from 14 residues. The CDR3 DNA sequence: TGCGCCAGCAGTGTGCAGGGGGCCACCGGGGAGCTGTTTTTT. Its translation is CASSVQGATGELFF.

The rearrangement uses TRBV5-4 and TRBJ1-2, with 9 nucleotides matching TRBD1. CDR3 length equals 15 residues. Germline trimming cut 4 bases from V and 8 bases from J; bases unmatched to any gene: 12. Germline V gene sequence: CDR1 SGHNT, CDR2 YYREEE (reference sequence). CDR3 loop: CASSKGTGTLGGYTF. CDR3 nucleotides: TGTGCCAGCAGCAAAGGGACAGGGACCTTAGGAGGCTACACCTTC. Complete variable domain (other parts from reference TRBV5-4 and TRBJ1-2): ETGVTQSPTHLIKTRGQQVTLRCSSQSGHNTVSWYQQALGQGPQFIFQYYREEENGRGNFPPRFSGLQFPNYSSELNVNALELDDSALYLCASSKGTGTLGGYTFGSGTRLTVV.

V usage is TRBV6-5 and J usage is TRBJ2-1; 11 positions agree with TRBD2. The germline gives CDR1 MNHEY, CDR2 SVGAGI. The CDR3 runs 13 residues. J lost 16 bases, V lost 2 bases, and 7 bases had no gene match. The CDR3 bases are TGTGCCAGCAGTTACGATTTTAGCGGGGGGGCTTTCTTC. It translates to CASSYDFSGGAFF.

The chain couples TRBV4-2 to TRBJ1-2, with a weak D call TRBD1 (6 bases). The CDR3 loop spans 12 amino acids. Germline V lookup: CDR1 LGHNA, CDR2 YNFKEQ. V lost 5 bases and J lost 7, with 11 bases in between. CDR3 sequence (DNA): TGTGCCAGCAGCGCCGGACAGTTTGGCTACACCTTC. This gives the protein CASSAGQFGYTF.

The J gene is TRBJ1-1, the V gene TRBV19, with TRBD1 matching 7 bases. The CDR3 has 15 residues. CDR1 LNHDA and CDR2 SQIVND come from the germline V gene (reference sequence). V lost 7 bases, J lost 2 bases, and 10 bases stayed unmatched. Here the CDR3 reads CASIKGTDLNTEAFF. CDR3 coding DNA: TGTGCCAGTATTAAAGGGACAGACTTAAACACTGAAGCTTTCTTT.

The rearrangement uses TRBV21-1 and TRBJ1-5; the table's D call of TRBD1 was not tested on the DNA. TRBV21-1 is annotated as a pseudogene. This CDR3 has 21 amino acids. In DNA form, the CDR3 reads TGTGCCAGCAGCAAAGTCAGTTTCGGGACAGGGGGCTGTTATAGCAATCAGCCCCAGCATTTT. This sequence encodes CASSKVSFGTGGCYSNQPQHF.

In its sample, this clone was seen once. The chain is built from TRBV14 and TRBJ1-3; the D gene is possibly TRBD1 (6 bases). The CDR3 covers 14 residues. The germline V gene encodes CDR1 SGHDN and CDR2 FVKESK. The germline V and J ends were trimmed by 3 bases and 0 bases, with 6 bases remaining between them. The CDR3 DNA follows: TGTGCCAGCAGCCAGGACAGCTCTGGAAACACCATATATTTT. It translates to CASSQDSSGNTIYF.

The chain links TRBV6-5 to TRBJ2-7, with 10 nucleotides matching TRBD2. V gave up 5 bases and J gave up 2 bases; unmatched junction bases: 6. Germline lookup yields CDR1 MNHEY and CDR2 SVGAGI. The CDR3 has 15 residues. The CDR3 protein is CASSPGLAETYEQYF. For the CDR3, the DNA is TGTGCCAGCAGTCCCGGACTAGCGGAAACCTACGAGCAGTACTTC.

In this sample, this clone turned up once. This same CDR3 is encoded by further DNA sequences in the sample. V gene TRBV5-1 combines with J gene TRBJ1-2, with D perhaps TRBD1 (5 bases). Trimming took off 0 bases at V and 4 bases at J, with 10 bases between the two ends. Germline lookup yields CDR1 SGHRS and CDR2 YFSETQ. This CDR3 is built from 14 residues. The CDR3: CASSLDGGAYGYTF. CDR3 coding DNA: TGCGCCAGCAGCTTGGATGGGGGAGCCTATGGCTACACCTTC. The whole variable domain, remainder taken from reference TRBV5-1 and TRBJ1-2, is KAGVTQTPRYLIKTRGQQVTLSCSPISGHRSVSWYQQTPGQGLQFLFEYFSETQRNKGNFPGRFSGRQFSNSRSEMNVSTLELGDSALYLCASSLDGGAYGYTFGSGTRLTVV.

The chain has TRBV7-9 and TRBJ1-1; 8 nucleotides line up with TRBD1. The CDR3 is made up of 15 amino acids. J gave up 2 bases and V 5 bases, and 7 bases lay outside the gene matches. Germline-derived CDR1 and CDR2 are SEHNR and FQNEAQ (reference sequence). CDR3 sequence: CASSDRGTVNTEAFF. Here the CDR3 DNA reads TGTGCCAGCAGCGACAGGGGAACGGTTAACACTGAAGCTTTCTTT.

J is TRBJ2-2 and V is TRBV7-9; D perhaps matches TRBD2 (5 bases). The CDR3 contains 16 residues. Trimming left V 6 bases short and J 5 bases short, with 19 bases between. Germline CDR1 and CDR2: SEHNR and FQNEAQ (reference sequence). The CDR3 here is CASSLTRGLGTGELFF. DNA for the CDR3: TGTGCCAGCAGTCTTACCCGGGGATTAGGGACCGGGGAGCTGTTTTTT.

The DNA of the CDR3 is TGTGCCAGCAGCTTCCACACAGGGGGCAAGGCTAATGAAAAACTGTTTTTT. Protein: CASSFHTGGKANEKLFF. This chain links TRBV7-2 with TRBJ1-4; 9 nucleotides agree with TRBD1. This CDR3 has 17 amino acids. The V segment lost 3 bases and the J segment 3 bases; nucleotides outside the gene matches: 8. Germline CDR1 is SGHTA and CDR2 is FQGNSA. The variable domain in full, completed from reference TRBV7-2 and TRBJ1-4, reads GAGVSQSPSNKVTEKGKDVELRCDPISGHTALYWYRQSLGQGLEFLIYFQGNSAPDKSGLPSDRFSAERTGGSVSTLTIQRTQQEDSAVYLCASSFHTGGKANEKLFFGSGTQLSVL.

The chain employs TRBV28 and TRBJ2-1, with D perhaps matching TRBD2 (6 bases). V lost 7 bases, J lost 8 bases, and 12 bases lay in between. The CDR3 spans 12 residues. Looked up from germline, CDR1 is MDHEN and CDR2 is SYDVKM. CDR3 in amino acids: CASKKGGDEQFF. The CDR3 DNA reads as TGTGCCAGCAAAAAGGGAGGCGATGAGCAGTTCTTC.

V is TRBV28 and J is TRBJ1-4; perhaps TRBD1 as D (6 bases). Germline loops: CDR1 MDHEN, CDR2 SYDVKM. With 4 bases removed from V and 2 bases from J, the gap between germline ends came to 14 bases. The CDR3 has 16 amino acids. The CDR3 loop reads CASSSPGESTNEKLFF. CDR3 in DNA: TGTGCCAGCAGTTCCCCAGGGGAGTCTACTAATGAAAAACTGTTTTTT.

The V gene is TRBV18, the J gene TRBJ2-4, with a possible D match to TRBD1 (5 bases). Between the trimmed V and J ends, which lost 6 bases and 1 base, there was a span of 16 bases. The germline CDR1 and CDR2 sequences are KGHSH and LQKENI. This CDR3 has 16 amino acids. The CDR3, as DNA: TGTGCCAGCTCCTCTGACAGAGTTGGGGCCAAAAACATTCAGTACTTC. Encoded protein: CASSSDRVGAKNIQYF.

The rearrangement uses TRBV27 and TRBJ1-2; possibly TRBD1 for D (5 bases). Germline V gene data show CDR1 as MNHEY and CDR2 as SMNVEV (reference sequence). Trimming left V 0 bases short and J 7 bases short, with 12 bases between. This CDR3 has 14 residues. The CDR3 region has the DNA TGTGCCAGCAGTTTATCGGGGGGGTACGGTGGCTACACCTTC. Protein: CASSLSGGYGGYTF.

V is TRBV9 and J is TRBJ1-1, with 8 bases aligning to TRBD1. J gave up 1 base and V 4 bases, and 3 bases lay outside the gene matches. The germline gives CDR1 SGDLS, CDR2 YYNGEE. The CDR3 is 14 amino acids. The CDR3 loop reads CASSSQGGNTEAFF. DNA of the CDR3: TGTGCCAGCAGCTCACAGGGGGGGAACACTGAAGCTTTCTTT.